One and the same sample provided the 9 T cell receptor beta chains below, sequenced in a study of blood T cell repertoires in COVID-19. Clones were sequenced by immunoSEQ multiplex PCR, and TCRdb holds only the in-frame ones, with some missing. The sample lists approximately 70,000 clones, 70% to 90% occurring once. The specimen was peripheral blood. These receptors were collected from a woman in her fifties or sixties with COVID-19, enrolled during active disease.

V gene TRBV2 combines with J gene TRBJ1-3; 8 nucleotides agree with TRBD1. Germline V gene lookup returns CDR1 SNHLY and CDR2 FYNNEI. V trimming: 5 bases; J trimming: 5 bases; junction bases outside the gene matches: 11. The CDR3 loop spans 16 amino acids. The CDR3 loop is CASSRMRQGSRNTIYF. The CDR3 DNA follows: TGTGCCAGCAGTCGTATGAGACAGGGGTCTAGAAACACCATATATTTT.

This CDR3 is CAWSVLGDRAEAFF. The CDR3, as DNA: TGTGCCTGGAGTGTACTTGGAGACAGGGCTGAAGCTTTCTTT. V usage is TRBV30 and J usage is TRBJ1-1; 7 bases are shared with TRBD1. Germline CDR1 reads GTSNPN; CDR2 reads SVGIG (reference sequence). CDR3 size: 14 residues. J gave up 6 bases and V 0 bases, and 7 bases lay outside the gene matches.

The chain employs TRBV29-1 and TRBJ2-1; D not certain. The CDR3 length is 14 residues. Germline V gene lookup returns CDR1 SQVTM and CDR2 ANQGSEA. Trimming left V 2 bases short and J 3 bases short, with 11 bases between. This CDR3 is CSVEYSLNYNEQFF. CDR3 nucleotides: TGCAGCGTTGAATACTCTTTAAACTACAATGAGCAGTTCTTC.

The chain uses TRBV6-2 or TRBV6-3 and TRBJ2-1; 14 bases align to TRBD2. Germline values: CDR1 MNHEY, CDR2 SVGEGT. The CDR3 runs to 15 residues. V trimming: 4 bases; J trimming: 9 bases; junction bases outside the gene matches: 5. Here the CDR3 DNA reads TGTGCCAGCAGTTCTGGACTAGCGGGAGGATCTGAGCAGTTCTTC. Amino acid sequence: CASSSGLAGGSEQFF.

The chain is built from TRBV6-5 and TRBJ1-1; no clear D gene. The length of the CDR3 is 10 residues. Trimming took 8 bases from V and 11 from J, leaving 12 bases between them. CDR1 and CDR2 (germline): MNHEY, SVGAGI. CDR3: CASGSPAAFF. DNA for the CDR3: TGTGCCAGCGGGAGTCCGGCGGCTTTCTTT.

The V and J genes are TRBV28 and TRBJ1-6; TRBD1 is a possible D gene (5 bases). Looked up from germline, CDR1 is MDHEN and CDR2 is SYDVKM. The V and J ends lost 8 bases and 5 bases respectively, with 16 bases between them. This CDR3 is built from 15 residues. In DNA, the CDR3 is TGTGCCAGCGGAGAGGTGTTAGGGGATAATTCACCCCTCCACTTT. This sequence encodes CASGEVLGDNSPLHF.

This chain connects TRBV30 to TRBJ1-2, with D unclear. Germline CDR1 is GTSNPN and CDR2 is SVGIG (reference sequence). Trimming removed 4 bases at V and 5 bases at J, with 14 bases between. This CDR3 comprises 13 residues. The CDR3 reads CAWTDGSRYGYTF. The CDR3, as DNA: TGTGCCTGGACAGACGGGTCTAGGTATGGCTACACCTTC.

DNA of the CDR3: TGTGCCAGCACTAGGGACAGTTTGCAAGGCCAGCCCCAGCATTTT. Its protein is CASTRDSLQGQPQHF. The chain is built from TRBV6-5 and TRBJ1-5; 7 nucleotides line up with TRBD1. The CDR3 is 15 residues long. The germline V gene has CDR1 MNHEY and CDR2 SVGAGI. With V trimmed by 7 bases and J by 7 bases, 13 bases remained unmatched.

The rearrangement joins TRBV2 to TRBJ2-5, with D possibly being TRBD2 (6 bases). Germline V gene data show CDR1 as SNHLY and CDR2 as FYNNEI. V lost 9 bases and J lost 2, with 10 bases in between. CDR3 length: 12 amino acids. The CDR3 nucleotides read TGTGCCAGGGCTAGCGTACAAGAGACCCAGTACTTC. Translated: CARASVQETQYF. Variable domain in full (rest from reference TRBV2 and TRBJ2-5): EPEVTQTPSHQVTQMGQEVILRCVPISNHLYFYWYRQILGQKVEFLVSFYNNEISEKSEIFDDQFSVERPDGSNFTLKIRSTKLEDSAMYFCARASVQETQYFGPGTRLLVL.